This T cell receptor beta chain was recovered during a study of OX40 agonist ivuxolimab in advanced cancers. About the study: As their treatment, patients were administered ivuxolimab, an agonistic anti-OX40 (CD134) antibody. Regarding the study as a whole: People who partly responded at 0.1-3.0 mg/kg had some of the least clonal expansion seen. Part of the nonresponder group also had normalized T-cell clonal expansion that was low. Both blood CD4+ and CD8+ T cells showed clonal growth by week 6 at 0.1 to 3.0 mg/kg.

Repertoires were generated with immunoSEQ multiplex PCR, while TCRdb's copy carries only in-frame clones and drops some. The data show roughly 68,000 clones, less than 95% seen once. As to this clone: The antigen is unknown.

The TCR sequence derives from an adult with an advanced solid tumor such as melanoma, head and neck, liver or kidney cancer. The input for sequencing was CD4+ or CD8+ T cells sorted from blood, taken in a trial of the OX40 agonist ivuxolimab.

CDR3 DNA: TGTGCCAGCAAGACAGGGTCTAATGAAAAACTGTTTTTT. Amino acids: CASKTGSNEKLFF. The chain is built from TRBV6-5 and TRBJ1-4; TRBD1 agrees at 7 bases. Trimming removed 7 bases from V and 3 bases from J; junction bases left unmatched: 2. CDR1 MNHEY and CDR2 SVGAGI come from the germline V gene. This CDR3 comprises 13 residues.